This T cell receptor beta chain was identified in a study of blood T cell repertoires in COVID-19. As handled by the study authors: The authors estimated nucleated cell counts from reference gene primer amplification. Clones were sequenced by immunoSEQ multiplex PCR, and TCRdb holds only the in-frame ones, with some missing. Clone size and V and J calls were adopted from that table, with D and trimming inferred from the DNA. This table holds approximately 300,000 clones, roughly nine tenths found once. Germline CDR1 and CDR2: SGHRS and YFSETQ. The CDR3 is 15 amino acids. Trimming pared 0 bases from V and 4 bases from J, leaving 10 bases between.

The sequence was obtained from a man in his fifties or sixties who had recovered from COVID-19. The source material was PBMCs or T cells enriched from blood (not recorded which). The chain carries TRBV5-1 and TRBJ2-2, with D unresolved. CDR3 residues: CASSLEPGRTGELFF. CDR3 bases: TGCGCCAGCAGCTTGGAACCGGGTCGCACCGGGGAGCTGTTTTTT.